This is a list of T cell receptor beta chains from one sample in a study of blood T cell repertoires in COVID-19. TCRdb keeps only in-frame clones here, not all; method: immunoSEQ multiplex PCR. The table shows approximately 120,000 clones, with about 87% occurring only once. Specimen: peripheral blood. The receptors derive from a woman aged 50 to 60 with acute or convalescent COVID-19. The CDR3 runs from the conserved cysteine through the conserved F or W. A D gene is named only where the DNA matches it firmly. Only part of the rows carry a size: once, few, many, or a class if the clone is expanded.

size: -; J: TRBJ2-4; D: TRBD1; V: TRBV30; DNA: TGTGCCTGGAATGGGGACAGCCGGGGAGACAAAAACATTCAGTACTTC; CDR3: CAWNGDSRGDKNIQYF
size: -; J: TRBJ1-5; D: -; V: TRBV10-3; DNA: TGTGCCATCAGTGAGGGCAGGGCCAATCAGCCCCAGCATTTT; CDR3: CAISEGRANQPQHF
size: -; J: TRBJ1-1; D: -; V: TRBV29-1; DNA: TGCAGCGTCCGAACAGGAATCCTCACTGAAGCTTTCTTT; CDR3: CSVRTGILTEAFF
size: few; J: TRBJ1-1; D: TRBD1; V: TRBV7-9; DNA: TGTGCCAGCAGCCTGAACAGGGGTAGAAGGGATGAAGCTTTCTTT; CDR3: CASSLNRGRRDEAFF
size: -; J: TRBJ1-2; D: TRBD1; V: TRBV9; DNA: TGTGCCAGCAGCGCCGACAGGGAAGGCTACACCTTC; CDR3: CASSADREGYTF
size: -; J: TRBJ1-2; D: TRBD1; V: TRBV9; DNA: TGTGCCAGCAGCGTAGAAGGACAGGGGGCCTATGGCTACACCTTC; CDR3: CASSVEGQGAYGYTF
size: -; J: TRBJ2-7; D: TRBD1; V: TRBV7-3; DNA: TGTGCCAGCAGCGCACCGGGACAGGACTCCTACGAGCAGTACTTC; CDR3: CASSAPGQDSYEQYF
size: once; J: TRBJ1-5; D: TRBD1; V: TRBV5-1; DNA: TGCGCCAGCAGCTTGGGGACAGGGATGGCTCAGCCCCAGCATTTT; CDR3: CASSLGTGMAQPQHF
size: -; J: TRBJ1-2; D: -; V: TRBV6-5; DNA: TGTGCCAGCAGCGGACAGCTGAGCTATGGCTACACCTTC; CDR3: CASSGQLSYGYTF
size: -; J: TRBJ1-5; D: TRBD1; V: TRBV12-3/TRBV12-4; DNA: TGTGCCAGCAGTCTCCGGGACAGGGAACATTTT; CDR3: CASSLRDREHF
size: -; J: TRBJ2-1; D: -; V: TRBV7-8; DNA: TGTGCCAGCAGCTTAGTACTACACCTGAATGAGCAGTTCTTC; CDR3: CASSLVLHLNEQFF
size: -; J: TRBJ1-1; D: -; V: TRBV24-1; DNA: TGTGCCACCAGTCGGCAGGGAGGAACTGAAGCTTTCTTT; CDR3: CATSRQGGTEAFF
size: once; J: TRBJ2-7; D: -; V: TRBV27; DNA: TGTGCCAGCCGTTCCCAGGGGTCCCGAGGTTCCTACGAGCAGTACTTC; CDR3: CASRSQGSRGSYEQYF
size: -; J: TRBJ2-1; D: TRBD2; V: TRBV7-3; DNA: TGTGCCAGCAGCTTACAAGCGGGGGGCCTTGGTGAGCAGTTCTTC; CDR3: CASSLQAGGLGEQFF
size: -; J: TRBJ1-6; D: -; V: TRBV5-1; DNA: TGCGCCAGCAGAGTGAACAGGGAAGATTCACCCCTCCACTTT; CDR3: CASRVNREDSPLHF
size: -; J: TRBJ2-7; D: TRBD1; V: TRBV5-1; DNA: TGCGCCAGCAGCCTTACTCCCGAGACAGGGATCTACGAGCAGTACTTC; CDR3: CASSLTPETGIYEQYF
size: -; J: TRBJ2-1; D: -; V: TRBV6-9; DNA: TGTGCCAGCAGTTATCCCAAGGAGGTTAATGAGCAGTTCTTC; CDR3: CASSYPKEVNEQFF
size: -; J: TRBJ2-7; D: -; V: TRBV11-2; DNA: TGTGCCAGCAGCTTAGCCCCCCTAGTCTACGAGCAGTACTTC; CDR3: CASSLAPLVYEQYF
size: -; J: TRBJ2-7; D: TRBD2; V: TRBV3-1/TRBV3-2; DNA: TGTGCCAGCAGTTGGACTAGCGGGGGGCTGTACGAGCAGTACTTC; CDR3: CASSWTSGGLYEQYF
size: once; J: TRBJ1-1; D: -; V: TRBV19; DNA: TGTGCCAGTAGTATAGTCGGGAGAAACACTGAAGCTTTCTTT; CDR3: CASSIVGRNTEAFF
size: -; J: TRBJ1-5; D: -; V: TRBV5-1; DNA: TGCGCCAGCAGACCCCATCACCACTATAGCAATCAGCCCCAGCATTTT; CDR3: CASRPHHHYSNQPQHF
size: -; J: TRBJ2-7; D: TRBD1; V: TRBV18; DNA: TGTGCCAGCTCACCGCGACAGGGTAATTCCTACGAGCAGTACTTC; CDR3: CASSPRQGNSYEQYF
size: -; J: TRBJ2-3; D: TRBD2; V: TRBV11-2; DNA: TGTGCCAGCAGCCGGGACGCGGGGGGGTTGGGGGATACGCAGTATTTT; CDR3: CASSRDAGGLGDTQYF
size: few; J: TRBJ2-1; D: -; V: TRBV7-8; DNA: TGTGCCAGCAGCCCGACAGAATACAATGAGCAGTTCTTC; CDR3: CASSPTEYNEQFF
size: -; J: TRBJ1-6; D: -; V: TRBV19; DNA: TGTGCCAGTAGTGGCCGCTGGGGGGATAATTCACCCCTCCACTTT; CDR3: CASSGRWGDNSPLHF
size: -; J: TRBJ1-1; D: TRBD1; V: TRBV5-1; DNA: TGCGCCAGCAGTCGAGGGACAGCTAACACTGAAGCTTTCTTT; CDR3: CASSRGTANTEAFF
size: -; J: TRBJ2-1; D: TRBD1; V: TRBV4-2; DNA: TGTGCCAGCAGCCCAAGGTGGGGAAGGGGGCATGAGCAGTTCTTC; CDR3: CASSPRWGRGHEQFF
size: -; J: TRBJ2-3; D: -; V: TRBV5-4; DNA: TGTGCCAGCAGCCCACGCGGGAGCACAGATACGCAGTATTTT; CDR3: CASSPRGSTDTQYF
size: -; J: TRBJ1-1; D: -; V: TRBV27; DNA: TGTGCCAGCAGTTTATTCGGGACAATTGGGAGGAACACTGAAGCTTTCTTT; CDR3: CASSLFGTIGRNTEAFF
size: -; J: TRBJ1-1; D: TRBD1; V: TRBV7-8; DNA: TGTGCCAGCAGCCCCCTTGGGGACAGGGAAGTCACTGAAGCTTTCTTT; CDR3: CASSPLGDREVTEAFF
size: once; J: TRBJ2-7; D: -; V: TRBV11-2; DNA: TGTGCCAGCAGCTTTTACGGGGGGCCGGGAGAGCAGTACTTC; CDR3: CASSFYGGPGEQYF
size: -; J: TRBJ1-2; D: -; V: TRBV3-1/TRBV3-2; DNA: TGTGCCAGCAGCCAAGCCGCCGGAGGCTATGGCTACACCTTC; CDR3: CASSQAAGGYGYTF
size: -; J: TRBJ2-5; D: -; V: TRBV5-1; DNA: TGCGCCAGCAGCCTATGGGAAGCAGGGAGGATCCAAGAGACCCAGTACTTC; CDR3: CASSLWEAGRIQETQYF
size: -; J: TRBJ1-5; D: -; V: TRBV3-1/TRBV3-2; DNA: TGTGCCAGCAGCCAACGGGGAAATCAGCCCCAGCATTTT; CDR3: CASSQRGNQPQHF
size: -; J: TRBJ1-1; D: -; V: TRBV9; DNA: TGTGCCAGCAGCGTAGGACCGGGAGGGACGAACACTGAAGCTTTCTTT; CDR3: CASSVGPGGTNTEAFF
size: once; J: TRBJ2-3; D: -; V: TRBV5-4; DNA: TGTGCCAGCAGCGCTGGACAGCTCACAGATACGCAGTATTTT; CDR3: CASSAGQLTDTQYF
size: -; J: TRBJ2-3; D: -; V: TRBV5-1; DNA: TGCGCCAGCAGCTTATCGGCAGATACGCAGTATTTT; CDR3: CASSLSADTQYF
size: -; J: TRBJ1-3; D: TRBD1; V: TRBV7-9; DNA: TGTGCCAGCAGCCGGGACAGAGGTGGAAACACCATATATTTT; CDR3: CASSRDRGGNTIYF
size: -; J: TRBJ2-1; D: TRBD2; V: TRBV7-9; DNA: TGTGCCAGCAGCCGACTAGCGGGGGGGACCAATGAGCAGTTCTTC; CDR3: CASSRLAGGTNEQFF
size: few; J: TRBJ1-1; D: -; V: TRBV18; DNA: TGTGCCAGCTCACTGATAGGGGGAGCTGAAGCTTTCTTT; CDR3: CASSLIGGAEAFF
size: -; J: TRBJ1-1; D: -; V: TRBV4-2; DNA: TGTGCCAGCAGCCAAGATAAATTGCAGGGTCGTGCTTTCTTT; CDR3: CASSQDKLQGRAFF